These 21 T cell receptor beta chains share one sample of origin, sequenced in a study of blood T cell repertoires in COVID-19. TCRdb's copy holds only in-frame clones and misses some; the assay was immunoSEQ multiplex PCR. Altogether approximately 210,000 clones are present, 86% being singletons, with the ten largest covering approximately 10%. Material: peripheral blood. The receptors shown here come from a man aged 50 or older with COVID-19, enrolled during active disease.

For the CDR3, the DNA is TGTGCCAGCAGTTACTTCGGGGGGGGTGAAAAACTGTTTTTT. This encodes CASSYFGGGEKLFF. This chain joins TRBV6-2 or TRBV6-3 and TRBJ1-4; possible D gene TRBD1, 5 bases. The CDR3 length is 14 residues. Deletions cut 1 base from V and 7 bases from J, with 10 bases between. Germline loops: CDR1 MNHEY, CDR2 SVGEGT.

The chain carries TRBV7-8 and TRBJ2-5; 7 bases map to TRBD2. Germline V lookup: CDR1 SGHVS, CDR2 FQNEAQ. The CDR3 loop spans 15 amino acids. V was clipped by 4 bases and J by 5 bases; unmatched bases: 10. Written as DNA, the CDR3 is TGTGCCAGCAGCTCGGCGGGCGGGGGACGGGAGACCCAGTACTTC. Translated, it gives CASSSAGGGRETQYF.

The chain has TRBV2 and TRBJ2-6, with TRBD2 matching 10 bases. The CDR3 contains 18 residues. Germline V CDR1 and CDR2: SNHLY, FYNNEI. Trimming removed 2 bases from V and 2 bases from J; junction bases left unmatched: 6. This CDR3 reads CASSESPSGRTGANVLTF. CDR3 DNA: TGTGCCAGCAGTGAATCTCCTAGCGGGAGAACTGGGGCCAACGTCCTGACTTTC.

The rearrangement links TRBV21-1 to TRBJ1-5; the D segment call TRBD1 is taken from the table without a DNA check. TRBV21-1 is reported as a pseudogene. CDR3 size: 17 residues. CDR3: CASSFKRGEGTNQPQHF. The CDR3 DNA reads TGTGCCAGCAGCTTTAAAAGGGGCGAGGGGACAAATCAGCCCCAGCATTTT.

This clone has a single count. This sequence joins TRBV7-2 and TRBJ1-4, with D possibly being TRBD1 (6 bases). V gave up 5 bases and J gave up 8 bases, with 9 bases separating them. CDR1 is SGHTA and CDR2 is FQGNSA in the germline V gene. The CDR3 is 12 amino acids. The DNA for the CDR3 is TGTGCCAGCAGCGGACAGAGAGAAAAACTGTTTTTT. Translated: CASSGQREKLFF.

This chain connects TRBV5-4 to TRBJ2-7, with 8 bases lining up with TRBD1. The CDR3 spans 13 residues. Germline V gives CDR1 SGHNT, CDR2 YYREEE (reference sequence). J was trimmed by 5 bases and V by 0 bases; bases with no gene match: 1. The chain's CDR3 is CASSLAGGHEQYF. In DNA form, the CDR3 reads TGTGCCAGCAGCTTGGCAGGGGGCCACGAGCAGTACTTC.

The V call is TRBV28, the J call TRBJ1-5; 9 positions agree with TRBD1. This CDR3 comprises 15 residues. Losses at the gene ends were 7 bases for V and 1 base for J; bases not matched to a gene: 5. CDR1 is MDHEN and CDR2 is SYDVKM in the germline V gene. DNA of the CDR3: TGTGCCAGCACCGGCGACAGGGGGAGCAATCAGCCCCAGCATTTT. Residues: CASTGDRGSNQPQHF.

This sequence joins TRBV19 and TRBJ2-1; 7 bases are shared with TRBD1. V was pared by 4 bases and J by 3 bases, with 3 bases of the junction left unmatched. Germline V gives CDR1 LNHDA, CDR2 SQIVND (reference sequence). This CDR3 spans 14 amino acids. The CDR3 is CASSSQGDYNEQFF. The CDR3 DNA reads TGTGCCAGTAGTAGCCAGGGGGACTACAATGAGCAGTTCTTC. Looking up the rest from reference TRBV19 and TRBJ2-1 gives the full variable domain: DGGITQSPKYLFRKEGQNVTLSCEQNLNHDAMYWYRQDPGQGLRLIYYSQIVNDFQKGDIAEGYSVSREKKESFPLTVTSAQKNPTAFYLCASSSQGDYNEQFFGPGTRLTVL.

This clone is a singleton in its sample. This rearrangement joins TRBV2 to TRBJ2-7; D is uncertain. V lost 2 bases to trimming and J lost 7 bases, with 12 bases between them. Germline values: CDR1 SNHLY, CDR2 FYNNEI. CDR3 length: 13 amino acids. The CDR3 DNA reads TGTGCCAGCAGTGAACGTTGGCAGGAAGAGCAGTACTTC. Its translation is CASSERWQEEQYF.

This clone was picked up a small number of times. The CDR3 coding sequence is TGTGCCAGTAGCCTAGGATCTACAAGCACAGATACGCAGTATTTT. Translating gives CASSLGSTSTDTQYF. V is TRBV19 and J is TRBJ2-3, with D uncertain. This CDR3 is built from 15 residues. Trimming left V 6 bases short and J 0 bases short, with 13 bases between. Germline V gene sequence: CDR1 LNHDA, CDR2 SQIVND (reference sequence).

This chain connects TRBV13 to TRBJ2-1; the match to TRBD1 covers 8 bases. After removal of 5 bases from V and 3 bases from J, the junction contained 9 bases not matched to a gene. In germline, CDR1 is PRHDT, CDR2 FYEKMQ (reference sequence). This CDR3 comprises 16 residues. For the CDR3, the DNA is TGTGCCAGCAGCCCTCCCTGGACAGGGAACTACAATGAGCAGTTCTTC. Translated, it gives CASSPPWTGNYNEQFF.

CDR3 coding DNA: TGCAGCGTTGAGGAGGCTGTCCCTGGGGGCTACACCTTC. As protein: CSVEEAVPGGYTF. The chain employs TRBV29-1 and TRBJ1-2, with D unclear. V lost 3 bases and J lost 8, with 16 bases in between. CDR3 length equals 13 residues. Per the germline V gene, CDR1 is SQVTM and CDR2 is ANQGSEA.

The CDR3 region has the DNA TGTGCCAGCAGTGCCGGTTACGAGCAGTACTTC. Its protein is CASSAGYEQYF. This chain uses TRBV27 with TRBJ2-7; D is ambiguous. Per the germline V gene, CDR1 is MNHEY and CDR2 is SMNVEV (reference sequence). With 5 bases removed from V and 4 bases from J, the gap between germline ends came to 6 bases. This CDR3 has 11 residues.

There are a few counts of this clone. The chain joins TRBV2 to TRBJ2-7; D remains unclear. Germline loops: CDR1 SNHLY, CDR2 FYNNEI. Trimming took 0 bases from V and 8 from J, leaving 11 bases between them. The CDR3 consists of 13 residues. CDR3 sequence: CASSEASRLKQYF. The CDR3 nucleotides read TGTGCCAGCAGTGAAGCCTCCAGGCTTAAGCAGTACTTC.

V gene TRBV7-2 combines with J gene TRBJ2-3; 11 positions match TRBD2. Germline trimming cut 0 bases from V and 6 bases from J; bases unmatched to any gene: 5. From germline, CDR1 is SGHTA and CDR2 FQGNSA. This CDR3 has 16 amino acids. This CDR3 is CASSLAVAGGADTQYF. DNA of the CDR3: TGTGCCAGCAGCTTAGCAGTAGCGGGAGGGGCGGATACGCAGTATTTT.

J is TRBJ2-2 and V is TRBV12-3 or TRBV12-4, with no clear D. Trimming shortened V by 7 bases and J by 7 bases, and 7 bases separated the two germline ends. CDR3 length: 11 residues. The CDR3 sequence: CASTRFGELFF. The CDR3 DNA follows: TGTGCCAGCACTAGGTTCGGGGAGCTGTTTTTT.

This clone was detected once. V and J are TRBV2 and TRBJ2-7, with a weak D call TRBD2 (7 bases). Germline CDR1 is SNHLY and CDR2 is FYNNEI. The ends were cut back, 11 bases at V and 6 bases at J, with 17 bases in the middle. The CDR3 is made up of 12 amino acids. For the CDR3, the DNA is TGTGCCGGTGCCGGGGGAGGGGGCGAGCAGTACTTC. This sequence encodes CAGAGGGGEQYF.

This chain uses TRBV5-4 with TRBJ1-1; D is unclear. This CDR3 is built from 13 residues. With 2 bases removed from V and 6 bases from J, the gap between germline ends came to 11 bases. CDR1 and CDR2 from the germline V gene are SGHNT and YYREEE (reference sequence). CDR3 residues: CASSFGVFAEAFF. In DNA, the CDR3 is TGTGCCAGCAGCTTCGGGGTTTTCGCTGAAGCTTTCTTT.

This clone was counted a single time. This chain joins TRBV5-1 and TRBJ1-6, with 8 bases identical to TRBD1. The CDR3 is made up of 16 amino acids. With V trimmed by 3 bases and J by 7 bases, 9 bases remained unmatched. Germline lookup yields CDR1 SGHRS and CDR2 YFSETQ. In nucleotides, the CDR3 is TGCGCCAGCAGCTACGGACAGGGCCGTGGCAATTCACCCCTCCACTTT. Its translation is CASSYGQGRGNSPLHF.

The chain joins TRBV12-3 or TRBV12-4 to TRBJ2-1, with D tentatively TRBD1 (5 bases). The CDR3 spans 12 residues. Trimming took off 5 bases at V and 10 bases at J, with 12 bases between the two ends. The CDR3: CASSPRTLEQFF. CDR3 sequence (DNA): TGTGCCAGCAGTCCGAGGACACTAGAGCAGTTCTTC.

This clone was counted between two and nine times. The chain links TRBV7-2 to TRBJ2-7, with TRBD2 matching over 8 bases. Per germline, CDR1 SGHTA and CDR2 FQGNSA. With 0 bases clipped from V and 4 bases from J, the junction kept 8 bases outside the gene matches. CDR3 length equals 16 residues. This chain's CDR3 is CASSLAVGRAGYEQYF. The CDR3, as DNA: TGTGCCAGCAGCTTAGCTGTCGGGAGGGCCGGTTACGAGCAGTACTTC.